This T cell receptor (beta chain) was obtained from a study of regulatory T cells in long-lasting Graves disease. On this clonotype itself: No antigen is known for it.

Study conclusions and caveats: New patients shared 966 public clonotypes, and persistent patients shared more, with about 2,700. Exclusively peripheral blood, rather than thyroid tissue, was studied.

Germline values: CDR1 SEHNR, CDR2 FQNEAQ (reference sequence). The length of the CDR3 is 15 residues. J was trimmed by 4 bases and V by 5 bases; bases with no gene match: 6. This sample's time point: newly diagnosed GD, antithyroid drugs for less than 3 months. Making the TCR library involved RNA that had been extracted from PBMCs. Assembly of TCR beta libraries relied on iRepertoire HTBI primers together with Arm-PCR of CDR3 regions. Using its own MiXCR run on the multiplex PCR reads, TCRdb lists one record per CDR3 protein. The sample carries roughly 500,000 distinct CDR3 sequences, around an eighth recorded once. This sample also belongs to another study, concerning T cells in Graves' hyperthyroidism and ophthalmopathy. This second study says: The hyperthyroidism patients had all been newly diagnosed, and their disease duration was under 2 months. Their ages ranged from 18 to 65 years. Also found in blood were most expanded thyroid clonotypes above 0.001.

The clonotype originates from a man aged 25 to 40 with Graves disease. V gene TRBV7-9 combines with J gene TRBJ2-7; 12 bases map to TRBD2. The sequenced sample was peripheral blood mononuclear cells (PBMCs), obtained at new diagnosis, from a patient treated with antithyroid drugs. CDR3 sequence reads: CASSVTSGRLYEQYF. The CDR3 coding sequence is TGTGCCAGCAGCGTTACTAGCGGGAGGTTATACGAGCAGTACTTC.